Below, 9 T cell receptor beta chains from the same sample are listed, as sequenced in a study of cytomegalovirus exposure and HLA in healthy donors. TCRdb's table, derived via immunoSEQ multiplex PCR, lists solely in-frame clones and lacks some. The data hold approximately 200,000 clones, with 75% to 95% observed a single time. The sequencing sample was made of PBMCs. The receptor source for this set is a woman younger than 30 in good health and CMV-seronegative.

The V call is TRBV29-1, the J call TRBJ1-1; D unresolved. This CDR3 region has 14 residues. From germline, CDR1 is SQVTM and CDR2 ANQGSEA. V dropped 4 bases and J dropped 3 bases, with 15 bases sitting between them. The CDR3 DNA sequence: TGCAGCGTTGGTATCTCAGGATGGGACACTGAAGCTTTCTTT. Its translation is CSVGISGWDTEAFF.

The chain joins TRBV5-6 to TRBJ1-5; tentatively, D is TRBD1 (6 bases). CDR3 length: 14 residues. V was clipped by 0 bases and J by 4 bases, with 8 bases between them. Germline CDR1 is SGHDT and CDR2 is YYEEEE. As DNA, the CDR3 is TGTGCCAGCAGCTTGGGACAGGTAAATCAGCCCCAGCATTTT. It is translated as CASSLGQVNQPQHF.

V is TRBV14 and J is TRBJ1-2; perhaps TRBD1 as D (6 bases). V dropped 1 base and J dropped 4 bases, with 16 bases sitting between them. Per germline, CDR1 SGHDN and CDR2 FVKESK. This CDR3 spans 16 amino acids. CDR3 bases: TGTGCCAGCAGCCAAGTCCGGACAGTTCCTTCCTATGGCTACACCTTC. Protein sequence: CASSQVRTVPSYGYTF.

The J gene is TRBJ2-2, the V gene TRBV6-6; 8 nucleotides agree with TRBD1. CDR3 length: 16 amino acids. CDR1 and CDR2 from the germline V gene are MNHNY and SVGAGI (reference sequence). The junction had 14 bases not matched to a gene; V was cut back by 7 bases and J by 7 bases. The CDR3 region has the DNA TGTGCCAGCACCAATACACGGACAGGGATATACGGGGAGCTGTTTTTT. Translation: CASTNTRTGIYGELFF.

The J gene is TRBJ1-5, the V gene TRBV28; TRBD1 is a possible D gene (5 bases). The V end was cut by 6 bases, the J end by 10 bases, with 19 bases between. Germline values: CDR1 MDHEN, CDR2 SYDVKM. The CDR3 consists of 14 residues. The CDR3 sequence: CASSGGVRIGPQHF. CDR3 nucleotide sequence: TGTGCCAGCAGCGGGGGAGTTAGGATCGGCCCCCAGCATTTT.

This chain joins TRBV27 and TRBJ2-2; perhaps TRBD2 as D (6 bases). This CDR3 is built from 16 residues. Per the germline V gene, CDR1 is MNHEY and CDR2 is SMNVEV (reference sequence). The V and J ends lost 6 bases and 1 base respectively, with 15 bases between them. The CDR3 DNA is TGTGCCAGCAGAGAACCGGGACTCCTGAACACCGGGGAGCTGTTTTTT. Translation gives CASREPGLLNTGELFF.

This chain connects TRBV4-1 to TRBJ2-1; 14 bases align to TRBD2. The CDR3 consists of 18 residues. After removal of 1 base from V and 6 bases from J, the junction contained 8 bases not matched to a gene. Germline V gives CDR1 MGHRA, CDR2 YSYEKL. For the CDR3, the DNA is TGCGCCAGCAGCCAAGCCCCGGGACTAGCGGGAGTCGGCAATGAGCAGTTCTTC. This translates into CASSQAPGLAGVGNEQFF.

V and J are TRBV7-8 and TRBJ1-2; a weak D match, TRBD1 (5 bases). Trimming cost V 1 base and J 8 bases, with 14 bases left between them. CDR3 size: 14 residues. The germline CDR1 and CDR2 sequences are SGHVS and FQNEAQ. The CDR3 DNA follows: TGTGCCAGCAGCTTAGGACAGTTGGCGGGGGGCTACACCTTC. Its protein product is CASSLGQLAGGYTF.

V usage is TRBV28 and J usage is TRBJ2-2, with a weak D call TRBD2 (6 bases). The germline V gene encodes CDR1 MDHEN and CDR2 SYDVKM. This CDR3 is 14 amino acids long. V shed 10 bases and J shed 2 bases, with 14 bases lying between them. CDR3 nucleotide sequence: TGTGCCACCCCTAGTGGGACTAACACCGGGGAGCTGTTTTTT. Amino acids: CATPSGTNTGELFF.